Detailed here is one T cell receptor beta chain. As yet, its antigen is unknown. TCRdb's copy holds only in-frame clones and misses some; the assay was immunoSEQ multiplex PCR. The table lists 45,000 to 50,000 clones, around 85% of them singletons. The data originate from a study of OX40 agonist ivuxolimab in advanced cancers. Study-wide context: Partial responses were achieved by three patients: one hepatocellular carcinoma, two cutaneous melanoma. Study results and limitations: In the expanded peripheral T cells, antigen specificity was never determined. The study found that CD8+ T cells averaged more expanded clones than CD4+.

The CDR3 is 15 amino acids. V shed 1 base and J 2 bases; nucleotides not matched to a gene: 4. CDR1 and CDR2 (germline): SGHRS, YFSETQ. This sample comprised CD4+ or CD8+ T cells sorted from blood, obtained in a trial of the OX40 agonist ivuxolimab. The chain is built from TRBV5-1 and TRBJ2-3, with 7 bases identical to TRBD1. The source is an adult with an advanced solid tumor such as melanoma, head and neck, liver or kidney cancer. CDR3 protein: CASSLTGDVTDTQYF. In DNA form, the CDR3 reads TGCGCCAGCAGCTTGACAGGGGATGTCACAGATACGCAGTATTTT.